Included here is one T cell receptor (beta chain) sequence, with context. Its antigen is not known. Produced via immunoSEQ multiplex PCR; TCRdb's table is partial and in-frame only. The repertoire holds 27,000 or so clones, with approximately 80% as singletons. The record originates from a study of a mutant IDH1 vaccine in newly diagnosed glioma. V lost 3 bases to trimming and J lost 3 bases; unmatched junction nucleotides: 6. CDR3 length: 15 amino acids. Germline CDR1 reads SNHLY; CDR2 reads FYNNEI. Overall study findings and caveats: Among top peripheral T cell clonotypes, changes seemed unrelated to pseudoprogression.

Time point given: week 5, during vaccination. With topical imiquimod, each dose of the vaccine consisted of 300 ug of mutant IDH1 20-mer peptide. The sequence was obtained from a man aged 35 to 55 with glioma. Some clones in this sample may be carry-over from other donors' samples. The starting material was PBMCs, obtained from a glioma patient whose treatment included an IDH1 peptide vaccine. The chain links TRBV2 to TRBJ2-7, with 9 bases lining up with TRBD1. In DNA, the CDR3 is TGTGCCAGCAGTGAGCCGGGACAGGGAGACTACGAGCAGTACTTC. It codes for CASSEPGQGDYEQYF.